This TCR beta chain was identified in a study of T cell responses to AZD1222 COVID-19 vaccine. This table comes from immunoSEQ multiplex PCR, and its TCRdb copy is limited to in-frame clones, with some not included. Of under 150,000 clones in the sample, 80% to 95% were seen once. Trimming at V came to 1 base and at J to 3 bases, leaving 6 bases not matched to a gene. Germline CDR1 is MDHEN and CDR2 is SYDVKM. The CDR3 covers 16 residues. This chain joins TRBV28 and TRBJ2-7, with 10 bases that match TRBD2. The sequencing here drew on peripheral blood, taken 28 days after the second AZD1222 dose. The clonotype comes from an adult who received the AZD1222 COVID-19 vaccine. Written as DNA, the CDR3 is TGTGCCAGCAGTTTATTCGGGACTAGCGTCTACTACGAGCAGTACTTC. Translation gives CASSLFGTSVYYEQYF.